This T cell receptor beta chain was sequenced during a study of blood T cell repertoires in COVID-19. On the study more broadly: Samples representing acute and convalescent COVID-19 were sourced from the United States, Italy and Spain. T cells, B-cell-depleted T cells, or PBMCs supplied cDNA or gDNA.

This CDR3 has 15 residues. Germline V gives CDR1 SGHVS, CDR2 FQNEAQ. J gave up 4 bases and V 0 bases, and 5 bases lay outside the gene matches. In its sample, this clone was seen once. In the source study's methods: Reference gene primer amplification yielded estimated nucleated cell counts. Produced via immunoSEQ multiplex PCR; TCRdb's table is partial and in-frame only. V and J calls and clone size come straight from that table; D and trimming were deduced from the DNA. The sample carries about 150,000 clones, 70% to 90% recorded once. Those enrolled in Seattle joined during active infection and were followed longitudinally afterward.

The sequence was obtained from a woman in her sixties with COVID-19, enrolled during active disease. The specimen was peripheral blood. J is TRBJ2-5 and V is TRBV7-8, with TRBD1 matching over 7 bases. The CDR3 DNA sequence: TGTGCCAGCAGCTTAGCAGAGGGGGCAGGAGAGACCCAGTACTTC. It specifies CASSLAEGAGETQYF. Filled out from reference TRBV7-8 and TRBJ2-5, the complete variable domain reads GAGVSQSPRYKVAKRGQDVALRCDPISGHVSLFWYQQALGQGPEFLTYFQNEAQLDKSGLPSDRFFAERPEGSVSTLKIQRTQQEDSAVYLCASSLAEGAGETQYFGPGTRLLVL.